This paragraph covers one T cell receptor (beta chain) sequence. The sample originates from a study of T cell changes during pregnancy in multiple sclerosis. Using immunoSEQ multiplex PCR, the repertoire was profiled, and TCRdb retains in-frame clones only, with some absent. Here the sample spans approximately 85,000 clones, roughly nine tenths being singletons. Germline CDR1 is SGDLS and CDR2 is YYNGEE. The V segment lost 0 bases and the J segment 6 bases; nucleotides outside the gene matches: 11. This CDR3 has 18 residues. The chain recombines TRBV9 with TRBJ2-3, with 12 nucleotides matching TRBD1. The material was peripheral blood, obtained in the first trimester of pregnancy. This TCR was recovered from a female donor with multiple sclerosis, enrolled in a pregnancy study. The CDR3 sequence is CASSVAPSGTGGGDTQYF. The CDR3 bases are TGTGCCAGCAGCGTAGCCCCTTCCGGGACAGGGGGCGGTGATACGCAGTATTTT.